These 20 T cell receptor beta chains share one sample of origin, sequenced in a study of Ad26.COV2.S vaccination and SARS-CoV-2 variants. Treatment described: around 19 received Ad26.COV2.S at low or high dose, single or two shots; roughly 5 received placebo; per-sample allocation not given. Vaccine and placebo recipients were sampled on day 63 after the first injection. This table comes from immunoSEQ multiplex PCR, and its TCRdb copy is limited to in-frame clones, with some not included. Of a few hundred thousand clones in the sample, 87% were seen once. The sample in question was peripheral blood, obtained in a trial of Ad26.COV2.S vaccine versus placebo. These receptors were collected from a person aged 18-60 years who received the Ad26.COV2.S COVID-19 vaccine or a placebo.

The rearrangement uses TRBV2 and TRBJ2-5; 8 bases agree with TRBD2. Germline CDR1 reads SNHLY; CDR2 reads FYNNEI. This CDR3 spans 13 amino acids. V shed 7 bases and J 3 bases; nucleotides not matched to a gene: 4. The CDR3 nucleotides are TGTGCCAGCACTCAAGCGGGGGAAGAGACCCAGTACTTC. This sequence encodes CASTQAGEETQYF. Full variable domain (remainder filled in from reference TRBV2 and TRBJ2-5): EPEVTQTPSHQVTQMGQEVILRCVPISNHLYFYWYRQILGQKVEFLVSFYNNEISEKSEIFDDQFSVERPDGSNFTLKIRSTKLEDSAMYFCASTQAGEETQYFGPGTRLLVL.

A word on this clone: The junction departs from germline at one end; a sequencing error may be responsible. This sequence joins TRBV4-1 and TRBJ2-4; a possible D gene is TRBD2 (6 bases). CDR1 MGHRA and CDR2 YSYEKL come from the germline V gene. The CDR3 contains 14 residues. CDR3 DNA sequence: TGCGCCAGCAGCCAAATCCCGGGGAGCGGGCCACCCCTCTTC. Residues: CASSQIPGSGPPLF.

The gene calls are TRBV7-2 and TRBJ2-3; D perhaps matches TRBD1 (6 bases). Germline-derived CDR1 and CDR2 are SGHTA and FQGNSA. The V end lost 2 bases, the J end lost 2 bases, and 20 bases lay between the germline ends. The CDR3 extends over 18 amino acids. The CDR3 sequence: CASSLLGQGPLPTDTQYF. The CDR3 region has the DNA TGTGCCAGCAGCTTACTCGGGCAGGGGCCTCTTCCCACAGATACGCAGTATTTT.

V is TRBV10-3 and J is TRBJ2-5, with D possibly matching TRBD2 (5 bases). CDR1 is ENHRY, CDR2 SYGVKD, per germline. This CDR3 comprises 14 residues. V shed 6 bases and J shed 2 bases, with 13 bases lying between them. CDR3 DNA sequence: TGTGCCATCAGCGAGGGCGGGTGGCAAGAGACCCAGTACTTC. Protein: CAISEGGWQETQYF.

V usage is TRBV7-3 and J usage is TRBJ2-3, with 7 nucleotides matching TRBD1. After removal of 5 bases from V and 1 base from J, the junction contained 3 bases not matched to a gene. Per the germline V gene, CDR1 is SGHTA and CDR2 is FQGTGA. The CDR3 runs to 14 residues. DNA for the CDR3: TGTGCCAGCAGCCTCGGGACAGGCACAGATACGCAGTATTTT. Translated: CASSLGTGTDTQYF.

The chain carries TRBV27 and TRBJ2-5; D possibly corresponds to TRBD1 (6 bases). The CDR3 sequence is 16 residues long. Trimming took 5 bases from V and 0 from J, leaving 16 bases between them. Germline V gene data show CDR1 as MNHEY and CDR2 as SMNVEV (reference sequence). CDR3 DNA: TGTGCCAGCAGTCCCTACCTAGAGGGGGACCAAGAGACCCAGTACTTC. It translates to CASSPYLEGDQETQYF.

The CDR3 here is CASRPLAGVVVTDTQYF. The CDR3 DNA is TGTGCCAGCAGACCTCTAGCGGGGGTTGTAGTCACAGATACGCAGTATTTT. The genes are TRBV6-2 or TRBV6-3 and TRBJ2-3, with TRBD2 matching over 10 bases. Looked up from germline, CDR1 is MNHEY and CDR2 is SVGEGT. The CDR3 has 17 amino acids. Trimming at V came to 6 bases and at J to 2 bases, leaving 11 bases not matched to a gene.

This chain joins TRBV19 and TRBJ1-5; TRBD1 aligns across 8 bases. This CDR3 is built from 15 residues. Trimming at V came to 6 bases and at J to 0 bases, leaving 4 bases not matched to a gene. In germline, CDR1 is LNHDA, CDR2 SQIVND (reference sequence). The DNA of the CDR3 is TGTGCCAGTAGCTTACAGGGGGGTAGCAATCAGCCCCAGCATTTT. This codes for CASSLQGGSNQPQHF.

V is TRBV5-6 and J is TRBJ1-2, with D uncertain. V gave up 3 bases and J gave up 7 bases, with 10 bases separating them. The CDR3 has 12 amino acids. Per germline, CDR1 SGHDT and CDR2 YYEEEE. CDR3 DNA: TGTGCCAGCAGCTCAATAGGTGGTGGCTACACCTTC. Residues: CASSSIGGGYTF.

The rearrangement uses TRBV18 and TRBJ1-2, with D uncertain. CDR3 length: 13 residues. V was cut by 4 bases and J by 5 bases, with 11 bases left in between. Germline V gene data show CDR1 as KGHSH and CDR2 as LQKENI. CDR3 DNA sequence: TGTGCCAGCTCACGGACGGAAGAATATGGCTACACCTTC. It yields the protein CASSRTEEYGYTF.

The genes are TRBV7-7 and TRBJ2-2; maybe TRBD2 (5 bases). V shed 5 bases and J shed 3 bases, with 16 bases lying between them. CDR1 and CDR2 from the germline V gene are SSHAT and FNYEAQ (reference sequence). CDR3 length: 16 residues. CDR3 in DNA: TGTGCCAGCAGCCCGTGGACTCCTATCGACACCGGGGAGCTGTTTTTT. Amino acids: CASSPWTPIDTGELFF.

The chain combines TRBV12-3 or TRBV12-4 with TRBJ1-1; D remains unclear. V lost 8 bases, J lost 1 base, and 11 bases lay in between. The CDR3 runs to 13 residues. The CDR3 sequence is CASRTEKNTEAFF. The CDR3 bases are TGTGCCAGCCGCACGGAGAAGAACACTGAAGCTTTCTTT.

The chain is built from TRBV6-1 and TRBJ1-3; D remains ambiguous. The CDR3 is made up of 16 amino acids. V dropped 3 bases and J dropped 4 bases, with 16 bases sitting between them. Per germline, CDR1 MNHNS and CDR2 SASEGT. Here the CDR3 reads CASSETVIYSGNTIYF. For the CDR3, the DNA is TGTGCCAGCAGTGAGACGGTAATTTATTCCGGAAACACCATATATTTT.

The V gene is TRBV18, the J gene TRBJ1-3, with D hard to call. V lost 5 bases to trimming and J lost 0 bases, with 14 bases between them. This CDR3 region has 16 residues. Looked up from germline, CDR1 is KGHSH and CDR2 is LQKENI. The CDR3 DNA sequence: TGTGCCAGCTCATCGCTAGAAGGACTCTCTGGAAACACCATATATTTT. This gives the protein CASSSLEGLSGNTIYF.

The DNA for the CDR3 is TGCGCCAGCAGTTCACAGGGGGCTGAAAAACTGTTTTTT. It encodes CASSSQGAEKLFF. This chain uses TRBV5-1 with TRBJ1-4; 9 nucleotides agree with TRBD1. V dropped 5 bases and J dropped 7; count of bases not matched to a gene: 3. Germline CDR1 SGHRS, CDR2 YFSETQ. The CDR3 runs 13 residues.

The chain carries TRBV6-5 and TRBJ1-4; TRBD1 matches 10 bases. The CDR3 has 15 amino acids. V shed 6 bases, J shed 6 bases, and the junction held 7 bases outside the gene matches. CDR1 is MNHEY, CDR2 SVGAGI, per germline. The CDR3 sequence is CASRATGTGDEKLFF. DNA of the CDR3: TGTGCCAGCAGAGCGACCGGGACAGGGGATGAAAAACTGTTTTTT.

The genes are TRBV13 and TRBJ2-2; no definite D call. CDR1 PRHDT and CDR2 FYEKMQ come from the germline V gene (reference sequence). The CDR3 length is 16 residues. Trimming removed 0 bases from V and 0 bases from J, with 8 bases in between. The CDR3, as DNA: TGTGCCAGCAGCTTAGGGACGCCCACGAACACCGGGGAGCTGTTTTTT. Its protein product is CASSLGTPTNTGELFF.

The count of this clone is one. The chain employs TRBV7-3 and TRBJ2-7; 9 nucleotides match TRBD1. Germline assignment: CDR1 SGHTA and CDR2 FQGTGA. CDR3 size: 14 residues. V trimming: 6 bases; J trimming: 0 bases; junction bases outside the gene matches: 3. The CDR3 nucleotides read TGTGCCAGCAGTCGACAGGGGGGCTCCTACGAGCAGTACTTC. It codes for CASSRQGGSYEQYF.

V usage is TRBV7-9 and J usage is TRBJ1-2; D gene uncertain. Deletions cut 2 bases from V and 5 bases from J, with 12 bases between. The CDR3 has 14 residues. The V gene's germline CDR1 is SEHNR and CDR2 FQNEAQ (reference sequence). The CDR3, as DNA: TGTGCCAGCAGCTTAAAGGACGGTCCTTATGGCTACACCTTC. It codes for CASSLKDGPYGYTF.

The V call is TRBV5-1, the J call TRBJ2-2, with D perhaps matching TRBD1 or TRBD2 (6 bases each). The germline CDR1 and CDR2 sequences are SGHRS and YFSETQ. The CDR3 totals 19 residues. V was clipped by 0 bases and J by 0 bases, with 18 bases between them. The CDR3 coding sequence is TGCGCCAGCAGCTTGGTTGGGTTGAAAGGGGGGCCGAACACCGGGGAGCTGTTTTTT. It translates to CASSLVGLKGGPNTGELFF.